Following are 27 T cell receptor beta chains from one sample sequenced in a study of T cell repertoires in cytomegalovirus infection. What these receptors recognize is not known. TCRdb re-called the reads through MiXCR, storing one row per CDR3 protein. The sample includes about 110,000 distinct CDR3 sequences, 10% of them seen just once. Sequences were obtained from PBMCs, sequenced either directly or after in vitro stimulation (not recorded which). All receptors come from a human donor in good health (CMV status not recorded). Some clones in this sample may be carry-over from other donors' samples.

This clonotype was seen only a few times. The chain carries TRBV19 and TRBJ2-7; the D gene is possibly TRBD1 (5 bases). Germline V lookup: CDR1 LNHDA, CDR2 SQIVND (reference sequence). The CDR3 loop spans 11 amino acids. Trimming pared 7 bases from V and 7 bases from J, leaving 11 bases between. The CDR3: CASIPREEQYV. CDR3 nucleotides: TGTGCCAGTATCCCCAGGGAAGAGCAGTACGTC.

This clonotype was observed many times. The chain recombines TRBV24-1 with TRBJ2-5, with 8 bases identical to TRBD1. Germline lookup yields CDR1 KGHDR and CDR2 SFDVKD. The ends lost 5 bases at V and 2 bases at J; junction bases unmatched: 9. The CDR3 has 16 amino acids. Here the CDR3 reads CATSGYGTGGQETQYF. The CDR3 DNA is TGTGCCACCAGTGGTTATGGAACAGGGGGACAAGAGACCCAGTACTTC.

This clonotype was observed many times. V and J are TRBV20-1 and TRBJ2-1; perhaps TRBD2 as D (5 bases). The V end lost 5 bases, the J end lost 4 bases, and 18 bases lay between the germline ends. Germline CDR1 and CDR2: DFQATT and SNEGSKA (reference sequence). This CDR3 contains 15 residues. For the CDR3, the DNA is TGCAGTGCTCACGGGATTCTTGGTGGGTACAATGAGCAGTTCTTC. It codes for CSAHGILGGYNEQFF.

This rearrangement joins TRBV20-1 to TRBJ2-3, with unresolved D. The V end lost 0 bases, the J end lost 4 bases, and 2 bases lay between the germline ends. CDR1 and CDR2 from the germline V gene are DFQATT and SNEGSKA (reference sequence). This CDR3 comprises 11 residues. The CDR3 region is CSARDPDTQYF. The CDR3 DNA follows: TGCAGTGCTAGAGACCCAGATACGCAGTATTTT.

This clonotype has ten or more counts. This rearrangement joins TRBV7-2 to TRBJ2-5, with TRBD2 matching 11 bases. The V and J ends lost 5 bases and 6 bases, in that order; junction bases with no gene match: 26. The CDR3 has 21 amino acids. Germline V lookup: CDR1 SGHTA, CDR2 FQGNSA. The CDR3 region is CASSPSGPGPVAGGWGQTQYF. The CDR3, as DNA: TGTGCCAGCAGCCCAAGTGGGCCGGGGCCAGTAGCGGGGGGGTGGGGACAGACCCAGTACTTC. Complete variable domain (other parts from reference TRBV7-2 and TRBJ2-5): GAGVSQSPSNKVTEKGKDVELRCDPISGHTALYWYRQSLGQGLEFLIYFQGNSAPDKSGLPSDRFSAERTGGSVSTLTIQRTQQEDSAVYLCASSPSGPGPVAGGWGQTQYFGPGTRLLVL.

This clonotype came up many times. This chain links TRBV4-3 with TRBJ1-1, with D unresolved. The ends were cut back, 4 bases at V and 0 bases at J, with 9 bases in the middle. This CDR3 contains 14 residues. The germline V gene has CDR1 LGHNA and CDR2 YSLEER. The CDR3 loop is CASSPGPMNTEAFF. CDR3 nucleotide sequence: TGCGCCAGCAGCCCCGGACCGATGAACACTGAAGCTTTCTTT.

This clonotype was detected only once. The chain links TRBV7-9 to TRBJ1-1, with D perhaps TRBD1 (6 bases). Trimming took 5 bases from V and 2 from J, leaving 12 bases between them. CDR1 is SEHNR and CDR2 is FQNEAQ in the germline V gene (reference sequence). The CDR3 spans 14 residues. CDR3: CASSKLQGNTEAFF. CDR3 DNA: TGTGCCAGCAGCAAGCTACAGGGTAACACTGAAGCTTTCTTT.

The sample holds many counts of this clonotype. The CDR3 DNA sequence: TGTGCCAGCAGCCCCTTAGGGGCGGGACTAGCGGGAGTTTATGAGCAGTTCTTC. Translating gives CASSPLGAGLAGVYEQFF. This chain connects TRBV6-4 to TRBJ2-1; TRBD2 matches 14 bases. Germline trimming cut 6 bases from V and 8 bases from J; bases unmatched to any gene: 15. CDR3 size: 18 residues. The germline V gene encodes CDR1 MRHNA and CDR2 SNTAGT.

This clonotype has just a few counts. CDR3 loop: CASSIGVGSGIYNEQFF. CDR3 DNA sequence: TGTGCCAGTAGTATAGGGGTAGGTAGCGGTATCTACAATGAGCAGTTCTTC. The V call is TRBV19, the J call TRBJ2-1; D might be TRBD2 (6 bases). This CDR3 is 17 amino acids long. The germline V gene encodes CDR1 LNHDA and CDR2 SQIVND (reference sequence). V was clipped by 1 base and J by 3 bases, with 16 bases between them.

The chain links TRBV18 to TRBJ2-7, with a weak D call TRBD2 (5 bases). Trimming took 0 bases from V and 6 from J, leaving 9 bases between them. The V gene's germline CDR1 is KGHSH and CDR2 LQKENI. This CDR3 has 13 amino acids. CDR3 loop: CASSPPEDVEQYF. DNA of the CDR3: TGTGCCAGCTCACCACCGGAGGACGTCGAGCAGTACTTC.

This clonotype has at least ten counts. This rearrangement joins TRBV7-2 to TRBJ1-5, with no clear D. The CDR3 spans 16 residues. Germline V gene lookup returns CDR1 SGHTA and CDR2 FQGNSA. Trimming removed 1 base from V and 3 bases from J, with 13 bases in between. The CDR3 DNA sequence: TGTGCCAGCAGCTTAGGACTCCCGGTTCCCAATCAGCCCCAGCATTTT. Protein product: CASSLGLPVPNQPQHF.

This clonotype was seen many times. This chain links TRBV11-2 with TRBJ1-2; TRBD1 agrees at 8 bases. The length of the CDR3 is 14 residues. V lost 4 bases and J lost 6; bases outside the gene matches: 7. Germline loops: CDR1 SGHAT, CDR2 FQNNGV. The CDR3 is CASSSRDRLNGYTF. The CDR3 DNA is TGTGCCAGCAGCTCGCGGGACAGGCTAAATGGCTACACCTTC.

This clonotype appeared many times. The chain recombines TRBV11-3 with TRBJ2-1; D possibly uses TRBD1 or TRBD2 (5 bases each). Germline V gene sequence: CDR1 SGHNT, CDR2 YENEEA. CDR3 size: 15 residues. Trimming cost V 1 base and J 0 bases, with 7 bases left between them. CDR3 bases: TGTGCCAGCAGCTTAGGGGGGAGCTCCTACAATGAGCAGTTCTTC. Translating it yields CASSLGGSSYNEQFF. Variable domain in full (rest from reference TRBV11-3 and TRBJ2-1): EAGVVQSPRYKIIEKKQPVAFWCNPISGHNTLYWYLQNLGQGPELLIRYENEEAVDDSQLPKDRFSAERLKGVDSTLKIQPAELGDSAVYLCASSLGGSSYNEQFFGPGTRLTVL.

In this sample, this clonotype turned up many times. This chain's CDR3 is CASAEGGGPSFF. The CDR3 nucleotides read TGTGCGTCCGCCGAAGGGGGGGGCCCCTCGTTCTTC. V and J are TRBV7-6 and TRBJ2-1, with D possibly being TRBD2 (7 bases). There are 12 residues in the CDR3. The V gene's germline CDR1 is SGHVS and CDR2 FNYEAQ.

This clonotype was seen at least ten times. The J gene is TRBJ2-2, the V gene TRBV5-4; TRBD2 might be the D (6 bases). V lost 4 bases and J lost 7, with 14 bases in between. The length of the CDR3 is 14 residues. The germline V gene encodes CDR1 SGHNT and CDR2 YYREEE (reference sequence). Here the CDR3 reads CASSLRREYGELFF. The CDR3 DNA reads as TGTGCCAGCAGCCTGAGGAGGGAGTACGGGGAGCTGTTTTTT. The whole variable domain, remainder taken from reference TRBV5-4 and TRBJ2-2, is ETGVTQSPTHLIKTRGQQVTLRCSSQSGHNTVSWYQQALGQGPQFIFQYYREEENGRGNFPPRFSGLQFPNYSSELNVNALELDDSALYLCASSLRREYGELFFGEGSRLTVL.

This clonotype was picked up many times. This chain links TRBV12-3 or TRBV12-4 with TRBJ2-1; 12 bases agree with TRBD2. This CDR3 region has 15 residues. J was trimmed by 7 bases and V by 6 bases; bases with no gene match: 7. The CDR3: CASSLRTSGINEQFF. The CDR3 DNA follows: TGTGCCAGCAGCTTGAGGACTAGCGGGATAAATGAGCAGTTCTTC.

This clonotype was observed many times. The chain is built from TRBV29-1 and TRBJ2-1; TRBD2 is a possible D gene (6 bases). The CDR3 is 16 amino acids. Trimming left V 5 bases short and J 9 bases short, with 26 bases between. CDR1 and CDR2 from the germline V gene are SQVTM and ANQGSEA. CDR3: CSVNGIRGLQRSEQFF. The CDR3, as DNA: TGCAGCGTTAACGGGATAAGGGGACTCCAACGGAGTGAGCAGTTCTTC.

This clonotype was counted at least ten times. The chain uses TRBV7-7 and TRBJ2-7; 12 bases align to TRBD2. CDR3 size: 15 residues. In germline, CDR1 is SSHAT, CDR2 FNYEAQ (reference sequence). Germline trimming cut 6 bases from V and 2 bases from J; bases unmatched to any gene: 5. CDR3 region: CASSCTSGRTYEQYF. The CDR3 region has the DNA TGTGCCAGCAGTTGTACTAGCGGGAGGACCTACGAGCAGTACTTC.

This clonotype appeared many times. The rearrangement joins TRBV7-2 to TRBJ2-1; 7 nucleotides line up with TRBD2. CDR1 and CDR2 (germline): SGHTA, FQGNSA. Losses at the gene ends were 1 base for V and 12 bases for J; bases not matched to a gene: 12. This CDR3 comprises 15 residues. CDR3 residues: CASSLGPLAAGVQFF. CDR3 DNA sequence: TGTGCCAGCAGCTTAGGTCCTCTAGCGGCCGGGGTGCAGTTCTTC.

CDR3 sequence (DNA): TGTGCCAGCGATAAGGAGTACCATAATTCACCCCTCCACTTT. It codes for CASDKEYHNSPLHF. The V and J genes are TRBV2 and TRBJ1-6; no reliable D call. The V gene lost 8 bases and the J gene lost 5 bases, with 13 bases spanning the gap. This CDR3 has 14 amino acids. Germline V gene data show CDR1 as SNHLY and CDR2 as FYNNEI.

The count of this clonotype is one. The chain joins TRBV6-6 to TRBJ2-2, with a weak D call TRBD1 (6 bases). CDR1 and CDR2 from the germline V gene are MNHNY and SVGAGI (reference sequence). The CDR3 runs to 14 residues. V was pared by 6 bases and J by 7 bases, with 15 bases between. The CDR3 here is CASRLDRFLGELFF. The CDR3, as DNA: TGTGCCAGCAGGCTAGACAGGTTTCTCGGGGAGCTGTTTTTT.

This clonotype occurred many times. CDR3 sequence (DNA): TGTGCCAGCAGCTTAGCCAGCGGGTTGAACACTGAAGCTTTCTTT. Its translation: CASSLASGLNTEAFF. The rearrangement links TRBV7-2 to TRBJ1-1; D remains ambiguous. The CDR3 is made up of 15 amino acids. The ends were cut back, 0 bases at V and 0 bases at J, with 8 bases in the middle. CDR1 is SGHTA, CDR2 FQGNSA, per germline.

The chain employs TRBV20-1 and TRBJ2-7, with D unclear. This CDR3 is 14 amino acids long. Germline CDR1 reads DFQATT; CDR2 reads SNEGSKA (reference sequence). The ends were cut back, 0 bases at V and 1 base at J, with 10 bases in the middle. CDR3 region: CSARDPPSSYEQYF. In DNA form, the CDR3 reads TGCAGTGCTAGAGATCCTCCATCGTCCTACGAGCAGTACTTC.

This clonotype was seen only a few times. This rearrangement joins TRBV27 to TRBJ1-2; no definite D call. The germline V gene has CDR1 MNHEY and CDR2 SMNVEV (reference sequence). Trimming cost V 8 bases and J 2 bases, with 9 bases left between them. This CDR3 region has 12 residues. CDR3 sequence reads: CASGRGNYGYTF. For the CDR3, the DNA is TGTGCCAGCGGTCGAGGGAACTATGGCTACACCTTC.

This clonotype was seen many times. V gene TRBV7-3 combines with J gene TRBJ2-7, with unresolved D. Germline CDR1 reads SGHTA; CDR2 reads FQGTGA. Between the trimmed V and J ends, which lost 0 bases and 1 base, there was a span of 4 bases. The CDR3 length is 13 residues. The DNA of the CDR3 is TGTGCCAGCAGCTTAACGGATTCCTACGAGCAGTACTTC. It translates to CASSLTDSYEQYF. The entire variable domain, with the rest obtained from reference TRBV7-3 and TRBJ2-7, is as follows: GAGVSQTPSNKVTEKGKYVELRCDPISGHTALYWYRQSLGQGPEFLIYFQGTGAADDSGLPNDRFFAVRPEGSVSTLKIQRTERGDSAVYLCASSLTDSYEQYFGPGTRLTVT.

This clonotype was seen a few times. CDR3 bases: TGTGCCAGCAGTTTCGGGGGGGGCGAGTACGAGCAGTACGTC. The encoded protein is CASSFGGGEYEQYV. The V gene is TRBV12-3 or TRBV12-4, the J gene TRBJ2-7, with 8 bases fitting TRBD2. Germline trimming cut 3 bases from V and 4 bases from J; bases unmatched to any gene: 5. CDR3 length: 14 amino acids.

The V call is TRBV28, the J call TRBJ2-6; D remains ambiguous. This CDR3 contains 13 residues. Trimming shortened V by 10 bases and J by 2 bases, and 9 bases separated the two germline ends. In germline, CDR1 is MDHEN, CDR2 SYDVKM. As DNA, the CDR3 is TGTGCCACCCATCGTGCTGGGGCCAACGTCCTGACTTTC. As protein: CATHRAGANVLTF.